One sample yielded the 27 T cell receptor beta chains listed below, sequenced in a study of shared clonotypes between healthy human individuals. CD45RO-negative cells were positively selected for CCR7, leaving out terminally differentiated effector memory CD45RA+ cells. Data came from immunoSEQ multiplex PCR; TCRdb stores just in-frame clones and leaves some out. The sample shows around 1,900,000 clones, over 85% of them seen only once. The sequencing sample was made of naive CD8+ T cells from PBMCs. Receptors were obtained from a man between 18 and 35 years old in good health. Some clones in this sample may be carry-over from other donors' samples.

J is TRBJ1-2 and V is TRBV28; TRBD1 matches at 7 bases. V shed 4 bases, J shed 4 bases, and the junction held 12 bases outside the gene matches. Germline V gene lookup returns CDR1 MDHEN and CDR2 SYDVKM. The CDR3 length is 16 residues. The CDR3 nucleotides are TGTGCCAGCAGTTCCAATCCGGGACAGTCCTCCTATGGCTACACCTTC. It yields the protein CASSSNPGQSSYGYTF.

The rearrangement uses TRBV19 and TRBJ2-7; TRBD2 aligns across 7 bases. The CDR3 has 15 residues. Unmatched junction bases numbered 9, after V lost 6 bases and J lost 1 base. CDR1 and CDR2 (germline): LNHDA, SQIVND (reference sequence). DNA for the CDR3: TGTGCCAGTAGACTGGGACTAACATCATCCTACGAGCAGTACTTC. Residues: CASRLGLTSSYEQYF.

This chain links TRBV19 with TRBJ1-2; D remains unclear. Trimming removed 4 bases at V and 4 bases at J, with 13 bases between. The CDR3 is made up of 14 amino acids. CDR1 is LNHDA and CDR2 is SQIVND in the germline V gene (reference sequence). CDR3 in DNA: TGTGCCAGTAGTACTAGGCAACAGACCTATGGCTACACCTTC. Its protein is CASSTRQQTYGYTF.

Of note for this clone: Other DNA sequences within the sample encode an identical CDR3. J is TRBJ2-2 and V is TRBV28; no clear D gene. The CDR3 contains 15 residues. The ends were cut back, 3 bases at V and 2 bases at J, with 10 bases in the middle. Germline V CDR1 and CDR2: MDHEN, SYDVKM. CDR3 in DNA: TGTGCCAGCAGTTTGGGTGGATTTAACACCGGGGAGCTGTTTTTT. It codes for CASSLGGFNTGELFF.

In the case of this clone: Additional DNA sequences in this sample encode the identical CDR3. The genes are TRBV27 and TRBJ2-2; 8 nucleotides match TRBD2. The trim removed 5 bases at V and 4 bases at J, leaving 0 bases unmatched. The germline V gene encodes CDR1 MNHEY and CDR2 SMNVEV (reference sequence). The CDR3 has 13 amino acids. The CDR3 spells CASSGTSTGELFF. The CDR3 DNA is TGTGCCAGCAGTGGGACTAGCACCGGGGAGCTGTTTTTT.

The chain carries TRBV9 and TRBJ1-5; D is unresolved. This CDR3 is 13 amino acids long. Germline V CDR1 and CDR2: SGDLS, YYNGEE. The ends were cut back, 6 bases at V and 3 bases at J, with 10 bases in the middle. CDR3 sequence: CASTLVHNQPQHF. The CDR3 coding sequence is TGTGCCAGCACCCTCGTCCACAATCAGCCCCAGCATTTT.

The chain is built from TRBV9 and TRBJ2-3; D may match TRBD1 or TRBD2 (5 bases each). This CDR3 has 15 residues. Looked up from germline, CDR1 is SGDLS and CDR2 is YYNGEE. V gave up 0 bases and J gave up 2 bases, with 10 bases separating them. CDR3 nucleotide sequence: TGTGCCAGCAGCGTAGTCCCGGGGACCACAGATACGCAGTATTTT. Its translation: CASSVVPGTTDTQYF. The variable domain in full, completed from reference TRBV9 and TRBJ2-3, reads DSGVTQTPKHLITATGQRVTLRCSPRSGDLSVYWYQQSLDQGLQFLIQYYNGEERAKGNILERFSAQQFPDLHSELNLSSLELGDSALYFCASSVVPGTTDTQYFGPGTRLTVL.

The V gene is TRBV7-8, the J gene TRBJ2-2; 7 bases map to TRBD2. Germline CDR1 SGHVS, CDR2 FQNEAQ. J lost 5 bases, V lost 1 base, and 7 bases had no gene match. CDR3 length: 16 amino acids. Here the CDR3 reads CASSLGVTSATGELFF. The CDR3 coding sequence is TGTGCCAGCAGCTTAGGGGTCACTAGCGCGACCGGGGAGCTGTTTTTT.

This clone came up once. The chain's CDR3 is CASSYGSQTYEQYF. The DNA for the CDR3 is TGTGCCAGCAGTTACGGCAGCCAGACCTACGAGCAGTACTTC. This chain joins TRBV6-5 and TRBJ2-5; unclear D gene. The J call could be wrong; TRBJ2-7 is a better fit for the DNA end. Germline V gene lookup returns CDR1 MNHEY and CDR2 SVGAGI. The CDR3 length is 14 residues.

The genes are TRBV13 and TRBJ1-1; a possible D gene is TRBD1 (6 bases). The CDR3 covers 20 residues. Trimming stripped 6 bases from V and 1 base from J, with 30 bases between. Germline CDR1 reads PRHDT; CDR2 reads FYEKMQ (reference sequence). Written as DNA, the CDR3 is TGTGCCAGCAGTTCGGGATGGCCTCAGGGGCGGTCAATGGGGAACACTGAAGCTTTCTTT. Its protein product is CASSSGWPQGRSMGNTEAFF.

Comment on this clone: The same CDR3 arises from other DNA sequences in this sample as well. The V and J genes are TRBV28 and TRBJ2-3; 10 bases fit TRBD2. The CDR3 consists of 15 residues. J was trimmed by 6 bases and V by 2 bases; bases with no gene match: 5. Germline V gene sequence: CDR1 MDHEN, CDR2 SYDVKM. CDR3 region: CASSLLAGAVDTQYF. Written as DNA, the CDR3 is TGTGCCAGCAGTTTACTAGCGGGGGCCGTTGATACGCAGTATTTT.

V and J are TRBV28 and TRBJ1-1; D gene ambiguous. CDR1 and CDR2 from the germline V gene are MDHEN and SYDVKM. The CDR3 is 11 amino acids. V lost 4 bases and J 11 bases, leaving 11 bases between the germline ends. The CDR3 sequence is CASSWSGSAFF. CDR3 sequence (DNA): TGTGCCAGCAGTTGGTCCGGGAGCGCTTTCTTT.

V gene TRBV7-9 combines with J gene TRBJ2-1; the match to TRBD2 covers 8 bases. Trimming took 2 bases from V and 6 from J; bases not matched to a gene: 6. Germline lookup yields CDR1 SEHNR and CDR2 FQNEAQ (reference sequence). CDR3 size: 15 residues. The CDR3 is CASSLSRGRFNEQFF. For the CDR3, the DNA is TGTGCCAGCAGCTTATCCCGCGGGAGGTTCAATGAGCAGTTCTTC.

This chain joins TRBV4-2 and TRBJ1-1; D is unresolved. This CDR3 has 15 amino acids. Per the germline V gene, CDR1 is LGHNA and CDR2 is YNFKEQ. Trimming removed 4 bases from V and 0 bases from J, with 12 bases in between. The CDR3 is CASSPGRSLNTEAFF. The CDR3 nucleotides are TGTGCCAGCAGCCCTGGGCGCAGCCTGAACACTGAAGCTTTCTTT.

The chain employs TRBV7-3 and TRBJ2-6, with D possibly matching TRBD2 (5 bases). Per germline, CDR1 SGHTA and CDR2 FQGTGA. Trimming pared 2 bases from V and 0 bases from J, leaving 11 bases between. This CDR3 is 17 amino acids long. The CDR3 DNA reads as TGTGCCAGCAGCTTAGGTCCGGGGAGCTCTGGGGCCAACGTCCTGACTTTC. This encodes CASSLGPGSSGANVLTF.

The rearrangement uses TRBV4-2 and TRBJ2-1; possibly TRBD2 for D (5 bases). The germline gives CDR1 LGHNA, CDR2 YNFKEQ. Trimming removed 1 base at V and 10 bases at J, with 11 bases between. The CDR3 loop spans 13 amino acids. The chain's CDR3 is CASSQVDGMEQFF. The CDR3 nucleotides are TGTGCCAGCAGCCAAGTCGACGGGATGGAGCAGTTCTTC.

CDR3 in DNA: TGTGCCAGCAGCGAGAGACTAGCCGAATCCTACAATGAGCAGTTCTTC. Protein: CASSERLAESYNEQFF. This chain links TRBV9 with TRBJ2-1, with TRBD2 matching over 7 bases. Germline loops: CDR1 SGDLS, CDR2 YYNGEE. The CDR3 is 16 amino acids. Losses at the gene ends were 3 bases for V and 1 base for J; bases not matched to a gene: 7.

V and J are TRBV13 and TRBJ1-5; D not certain. The germline CDR1 and CDR2 sequences are PRHDT and FYEKMQ (reference sequence). The CDR3 covers 14 residues. V shed 2 bases and J shed 1 base, with 6 bases lying between them. CDR3 sequence (DNA): TGTGCCAGCAGCTTACGAGGCAGCAATCAGCCCCAGCATTTT. Its translation: CASSLRGSNQPQHF.

The chain uses TRBV2 and TRBJ2-3, with TRBD2 matching 13 bases. J was trimmed by 5 bases and V by 5 bases; bases with no gene match: 10. Germline loops: CDR1 SNHLY, CDR2 FYNNEI. This CDR3 has 17 amino acids. The CDR3 here is CASSFLGLAGEGDTQYF. The DNA of the CDR3 is TGTGCCAGCAGTTTTCTTGGACTAGCGGGAGAAGGAGATACGCAGTATTTT.

As to this clone: Other DNA sequences within the sample encode an identical CDR3. The J gene is TRBJ2-7, the V gene TRBV7-9, with no clear D. Germline V lookup: CDR1 SEHNR, CDR2 FQNEAQ (reference sequence). This CDR3 comprises 12 residues. Between the trimmed V and J ends, which lost 3 bases and 2 bases, there was a span of 5 bases. The CDR3 is CASSFLAYEQYF. The CDR3 nucleotides are TGTGCCAGCAGCTTTTTAGCCTACGAGCAGTACTTC.

The chain links TRBV7-8 to TRBJ2-7, with TRBD1 identical over 7 bases. Germline CDR1 is SGHVS and CDR2 is FQNEAQ. V trimming: 5 bases; J trimming: 2 bases; junction bases outside the gene matches: 12. The CDR3 length is 16 residues. The CDR3 loop reads CASSPMLPGTAYEQYF. The CDR3 DNA reads TGTGCCAGCAGCCCGATGTTACCCGGGACAGCCTACGAGCAGTACTTC. The full variable domain, in which reference TRBV7-8 and TRBJ2-7 provide the parts outside the CDR3, is GAGVSQSPRYKVAKRGQDVALRCDPISGHVSLFWYQQALGQGPEFLTYFQNEAQLDKSGLPSDRFFAERPEGSVSTLKIQRTQQEDSAVYLCASSPMLPGTAYEQYFGPGTRLTVT.

This clone was seen only once. This sequence joins TRBV9 and TRBJ2-3; D is ambiguous. Germline CDR1 reads SGDLS; CDR2 reads YYNGEE. The CDR3 has 14 residues. Trimming removed 2 bases at V and 2 bases at J, with 9 bases between. CDR3 sequence: CASSVSSYTDTQYF. The CDR3 bases are TGTGCCAGCAGCGTTTCTAGTTACACAGATACGCAGTATTTT.

This rearrangement joins TRBV27 to TRBJ2-7; 10 bases agree with TRBD1. In germline, CDR1 is MNHEY, CDR2 SMNVEV (reference sequence). With V trimmed by 7 bases and J by 4 bases, 10 bases remained unmatched. The CDR3 is made up of 15 amino acids. CDR3 DNA: TGTGCCAGCAACCCCTTAGGGACAGGGGTATACGAGCAGTACTTC. Its protein is CASNPLGTGVYEQYF.

This clone was recorded once. The rearrangement links TRBV13 to TRBJ1-2; TRBD1 agrees at 10 bases. V trimming: 0 bases; J trimming: 8 bases; junction bases outside the gene matches: 18. Germline CDR1 PRHDT, CDR2 FYEKMQ (reference sequence). The CDR3 loop spans 19 amino acids. CDR3 region: CASSLGVILEGTGVRGYTF. The CDR3 bases are TGTGCCAGCAGCTTAGGCGTAATTTTAGAAGGGACAGGGGTTCGCGGCTACACCTTC. The entire variable domain, with the rest obtained from reference TRBV13 and TRBJ1-2, is as follows: AAGVIQSPRHLIKEKRETATLKCYPIPRHDTVYWYQQGPGQDPQFLISFYEKMQSDKGSIPDRFSAQQFSDYHSELNMSSLELGDSALYFCASSLGVILEGTGVRGYTFGSGTRLTVV.

The chain joins TRBV7-6 to TRBJ2-2, with a possible D match to TRBD1 (5 bases). Germline assignment: CDR1 SGHVS and CDR2 FNYEAQ. The CDR3 has 15 amino acids. V was trimmed by 1 base and J by 6 bases, leaving 12 bases between them. CDR3 bases: TGTGCCAGCAGCTTAGTAACAGGTCGGGCCGGGGAGCTGTTTTTT. Protein product: CASSLVTGRAGELFF.

This sequence joins TRBV7-9 and TRBJ2-1, with 7 bases that match TRBD2. Germline-derived CDR1 and CDR2 are SEHNR and FQNEAQ (reference sequence). V shed 4 bases, J shed 6 bases, and the junction held 3 bases outside the gene matches. The CDR3 has 13 amino acids. CDR3 amino acids: CASSSPSGNEQFF. Written as DNA, the CDR3 is TGTGCCAGCAGCTCGCCTAGCGGCAATGAGCAGTTCTTC.

The rearrangement joins TRBV6-5 to TRBJ2-7; D may correspond to TRBD1 or TRBD2 (5 bases each). The length of the CDR3 is 16 residues. The germline gives CDR1 MNHEY, CDR2 SVGAGI. V was clipped by 0 bases and J by 0 bases, with 12 bases between them. CDR3 nucleotides: TGTGCCAGCAGTTACTCCGGGACGGCTCTCTCCTACGAGCAGTACTTC. Protein: CASSYSGTALSYEQYF.